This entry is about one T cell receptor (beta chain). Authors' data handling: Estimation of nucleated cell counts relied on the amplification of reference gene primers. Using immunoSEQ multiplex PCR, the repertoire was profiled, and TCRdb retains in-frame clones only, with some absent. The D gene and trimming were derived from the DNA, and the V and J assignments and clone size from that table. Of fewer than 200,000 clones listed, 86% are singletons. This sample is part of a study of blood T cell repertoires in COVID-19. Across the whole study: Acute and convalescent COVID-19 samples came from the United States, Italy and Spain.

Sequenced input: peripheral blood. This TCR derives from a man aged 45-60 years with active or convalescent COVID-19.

The CDR3 DNA is TGTGCCAGCAGCTATTCAGGGGCACCGGATGAAAAACTGTTTTTT. Protein product: CASSYSGAPDEKLFF. This rearrangement joins TRBV11-2 to TRBJ1-4, with a possible D match to TRBD1 (6 bases). The germline gives CDR1 SGHAT, CDR2 FQNNGV. V lost 4 bases and J lost 6, with 15 bases in between. This CDR3 region has 15 residues.